Listed below are T cell receptor beta chains from one sample, sequenced in a study of long-term antiretroviral therapy in people with HIV. TCRdb's copy holds only in-frame clones and misses some; the assay was immunoSEQ multiplex PCR. The table records about 27,000 clones, roughly 80% of them present only once. The sample here was unsorted PBMCs, taken 3 years after starting antiretroviral therapy. The receptors originated from a man in his forties with HIV. The CDR3 runs from the conserved cysteine through the conserved F or W. D genes are given only for firm matches. For some rows the clone size is stated as once, few or many, or as a class when expanded; others skip it.

abundance: NA
d_gene: NA
len: 15
j_gene: TRBJ2-3
v_gene: TRBV5-8
CDR3nt: TGTGCCAGCAGCTTGGGTGGGGGCCGCACAGATACGCAGTATTTT
CDR3aa: CASSLGGGRTDTQYF

abundance: NA
d_gene: NA
len: 16
j_gene: TRBJ2-7
v_gene: TRBV11-2
CDR3nt: TGTGCCAGCAGCGCCCCGACTCTCTCCCAAGTCTACGAGCAGTACTTC
CDR3aa: CASSAPTLSQVYEQYF

abundance: NA
d_gene: NA
len: 14
j_gene: TRBJ2-7
v_gene: TRBV11-2
CDR3nt: TGTGCCAGCAGCTTGTGGACAGAATTTTACGAGCAGTACTTC
CDR3aa: CASSLWTEFYEQYF

abundance: NA
d_gene: NA
len: 15
j_gene: TRBJ2-2
v_gene: TRBV19
CDR3nt: TGTGCCAGTAGCACCGCCCAGGGGAACACCGGGGAGCTGTTTTTT
CDR3aa: CASSTAQGNTGELFF

abundance: NA
d_gene: NA
len: 17
j_gene: TRBJ2-7
v_gene: TRBV18
CDR3nt: TGTGCCAGCTCACCAGACCTTGACAGGCTCCTCTCCTACGAGCAGTACTTC
CDR3aa: CASSPDLDRLLSYEQYF

abundance: NA
d_gene: NA
len: 15
j_gene: TRBJ1-3
v_gene: TRBV12-5
CDR3nt: TGTGCTAGTGGACCCGGACAGATCTCTGGAAACACCATATATTTT
CDR3aa: CASGPGQISGNTIYF

abundance: NA
d_gene: NA
len: 12
j_gene: TRBJ2-1
v_gene: TRBV10-1
CDR3nt: TGCGCCAGCAGTACAGGTTCTAGTGAGCAGTTCTTC
CDR3aa: CASSTGSSEQFF

abundance: NA
d_gene: NA
len: 15
j_gene: TRBJ2-3
v_gene: TRBV5-1
CDR3nt: TGCGCCAGCAGCTTTCTAGGGGCGAGCACAGATACGCAGTATTTT
CDR3aa: CASSFLGASTDTQYF

abundance: NA
d_gene: NA
len: 12
j_gene: TRBJ2-3
v_gene: TRBV29-1
CDR3nt: TGCAGCGTTGAACCCCAGACAGATACGCAGTATTTT
CDR3aa: CSVEPQTDTQYF

abundance: NA
d_gene: NA
len: 13
j_gene: TRBJ1-6
v_gene: TRBV27
CDR3nt: TGTGCCAGCAGTTTATTGTGGGATTCACCCCTCCACTTT
CDR3aa: CASSLLWDSPLHF

abundance: NA
d_gene: NA
len: 12
j_gene: TRBJ2-7
v_gene: TRBV18
CDR3nt: TGTGCCAGCTCACGCAGGAGCTACGAGCAGTACTTC
CDR3aa: CASSRRSYEQYF

abundance: NA
d_gene: TRBD2
len: 15
j_gene: TRBJ2-3
v_gene: TRBV5-1
CDR3nt: TGCGCCAGCAGCTTGGGGCTAGCGGGAACAGATACGCAGTATTTT
CDR3aa: CASSLGLAGTDTQYF

abundance: NA
d_gene: NA
len: 15
j_gene: TRBJ1-5
v_gene: TRBV7-9
CDR3nt: TGTGCCAGCAGCTCTACAGGACCGGGCAATCAGCCCCAGCATTTT
CDR3aa: CASSSTGPGNQPQHF

abundance: NA
d_gene: TRBD1
len: 14
j_gene: TRBJ1-5
v_gene: TRBV11-2
CDR3nt: TGTGCCAGCAGCTTCGGACAGGGCAATCAGCCCCAGCATTTT
CDR3aa: CASSFGQGNQPQHF

abundance: NA
d_gene: TRBD2
len: 15
j_gene: TRBJ2-5
v_gene: TRBV7-2
CDR3nt: TGTGCCAGCAGCTTCGGCGCGGGAGTCCAAGAGACCCAGTACTTC
CDR3aa: CASSFGAGVQETQYF

abundance: NA
d_gene: TRBD1
len: 13
j_gene: TRBJ1-5
v_gene: TRBV5-1
CDR3nt: TGCGCCAGCAGCTTCGACAGGGATCAGCCCCAGCATTTT
CDR3aa: CASSFDRDQPQHF

abundance: NA
d_gene: NA
len: 12
j_gene: TRBJ2-5
v_gene: TRBV27
CDR3nt: TGTGCCAGCAGTAATTACCAAGAGACCCAGTACTTC
CDR3aa: CASSNYQETQYF

abundance: NA
d_gene: TRBD1
len: 14
j_gene: TRBJ1-6
v_gene: TRBV5-3
CDR3nt: TGTGCCAGAAGCCCGGGACAGGTAAATTCACCCCTCCACTTT
CDR3aa: CARSPGQVNSPLHF

abundance: NA
d_gene: NA
len: 13
j_gene: TRBJ1-1
v_gene: TRBV5-4
CDR3nt: TGTGCCAGCAGCTGGACAGTGAACACTGAAGCTTTCTTT
CDR3aa: CASSWTVNTEAFF

abundance: NA
d_gene: TRBD2
len: 16
j_gene: TRBJ2-3
v_gene: TRBV6-4
CDR3nt: TGTGCCAGCAGCTCGGGTGGCGGGAGAAACACAGATACGCAGTATTTT
CDR3aa: CASSSGGGRNTDTQYF

abundance: NA
d_gene: TRBD2
len: 13
j_gene: TRBJ2-7
v_gene: TRBV10-1
CDR3nt: TGCGCCAGCTCCCTAGCGGGTTCCTACGAGCAGTACTTC
CDR3aa: CASSLAGSYEQYF

abundance: NA
d_gene: TRBD2
len: 18
j_gene: TRBJ2-1
v_gene: TRBV7-2
CDR3nt: TGTGCCAGCAGCTTAGGACCTCTAGCGACGGGAGGGATCGTCGAGCAGTTCTTC
CDR3aa: CASSLGPLATGGIVEQFF

abundance: NA
d_gene: NA
len: 14
j_gene: TRBJ2-2
v_gene: TRBV18
CDR3nt: TGTGCCAGCCCAATCGGGGAGTACACCGGGGAGCTGTTTTTT
CDR3aa: CASPIGEYTGELFF

abundance: NA
d_gene: NA
len: 15
j_gene: TRBJ2-2
v_gene: TRBV15
CDR3nt: TGTGCCACCAGCAGAGGTATCCCGAACACCGGGGAGCTGTTTTTT
CDR3aa: CATSRGIPNTGELFF

abundance: NA
d_gene: NA
len: 16
j_gene: TRBJ1-6
v_gene: TRBV9
CDR3nt: TGTGCCAGCAGCCCTCGGGGGGGCGGTAATAATTCACCCCTCCACTTT
CDR3aa: CASSPRGGGNNSPLHF

abundance: NA
d_gene: NA
len: 13
j_gene: TRBJ1-1
v_gene: TRBV29-1
CDR3nt: TGCAGCGTTGTTGGGGGGAGCAACACTGAAGCTTTCTTT
CDR3aa: CSVVGGSNTEAFF

abundance: few
d_gene: NA
len: 16
j_gene: TRBJ2-2
v_gene: TRBV4-2
CDR3nt: TGTGCCAGCAGCCAAGACCGGACGCTTAACACCGGGGAGCTGTTTTTT
CDR3aa: CASSQDRTLNTGELFF

abundance: once
d_gene: TRBD1
len: 17
j_gene: TRBJ2-7
v_gene: TRBV5-1
CDR3nt: TGCGCCAGCAGCTTGGTCGGAGGGACAGGGGTACAATACGAGCAGTACTTC
CDR3aa: CASSLVGGTGVQYEQYF

abundance: NA
d_gene: NA
len: 13
j_gene: TRBJ2-1
v_gene: TRBV19
CDR3nt: TGTGCCAGTAGTACGGGACACTACAATGAGCAGTTCTTC
CDR3aa: CASSTGHYNEQFF

abundance: once
d_gene: TRBD2
len: 14
j_gene: TRBJ2-4
v_gene: TRBV13
CDR3nt: TGTGCCAGCAGCTTATACGCTAGCGGGGGCCCACGGGACTTC
CDR3aa: CASSLYASGGPRDF

abundance: NA
d_gene: TRBD1
len: 13
j_gene: TRBJ2-5
v_gene: TRBV7-3
CDR3nt: TGTGCCAGCAGCTCAGGGGGCCGGGAGACCCAGTACTTC
CDR3aa: CASSSGGRETQYF

abundance: NA
d_gene: NA
len: 13
j_gene: TRBJ1-5
v_gene: TRBV29-1
CDR3nt: TGCAGCGCCCGAGCAACCCCCGATCAGCCCCAGCATTTT
CDR3aa: CSARATPDQPQHF

abundance: NA
d_gene: NA
len: 14
j_gene: TRBJ1-1
v_gene: TRBV6-4
CDR3nt: TGTGCCAGCAGTCATAAACCCGAGGGGACTGAAGCTTTCTTT
CDR3aa: CASSHKPEGTEAFF

abundance: NA
d_gene: TRBD1
len: 14
j_gene: TRBJ2-7
v_gene: TRBV7-2
CDR3nt: TGTGCCAGCAGCACCGCCGGGACAGGAAACGAGCAGTACTTC
CDR3aa: CASSTAGTGNEQYF

abundance: once
d_gene: NA
len: 15
j_gene: TRBJ2-1
v_gene: TRBV5-6
CDR3nt: TGTGCCAGCAGCTTGGTCCGGGACGGATACAATGAGCAGTTCTTC
CDR3aa: CASSLVRDGYNEQFF

abundance: NA
d_gene: NA
len: 13
j_gene: TRBJ2-7
v_gene: TRBV6-6
CDR3nt: TGTGCCAGCAGCCCCTCCCTAGCCTACGAGCAGTACTTC
CDR3aa: CASSPSLAYEQYF

abundance: NA
d_gene: NA
len: 15
j_gene: TRBJ1-4
v_gene: TRBV15
CDR3nt: TGTGCCACCAGCAGTGGGGACGCGACTAATGAAAAACTGTTTTTT
CDR3aa: CATSSGDATNEKLFF

abundance: NA
d_gene: TRBD2
len: 16
j_gene: TRBJ2-1
v_gene: TRBV5-6
CDR3nt: TGTGCCAGCAGCCTGCCCCCTAGCGGGAAGGAAAATGAGCAGTTCTTC
CDR3aa: CASSLPPSGKENEQFF

abundance: NA
d_gene: TRBD1
len: 15
j_gene: TRBJ1-4
v_gene: TRBV18
CDR3nt: TGTGCCAGCTCACGCGACAGGGGTAATAATGAAAAACTGTTTTTT
CDR3aa: CASSRDRGNNEKLFF

abundance: once
d_gene: NA
len: 12
j_gene: TRBJ1-1
v_gene: TRBV5-4
CDR3nt: TGTGCCAGCAGCTTGGATGACTATGAAGCTTTCTTT
CDR3aa: CASSLDDYEAFF

abundance: NA
d_gene: NA
len: 11
j_gene: TRBJ2-7
v_gene: TRBV6-1
CDR3nt: TGTGCCAGCAGGGACTTCTACGAGCAGTACTTC
CDR3aa: CASRDFYEQYF

abundance: NA
d_gene: NA
len: 16
j_gene: TRBJ1-2
v_gene: TRBV5-1
CDR3nt: TGCGCCAGCAGCCCCGCACCTGAACAGGTTATATATGGCTACACCTTC
CDR3aa: CASSPAPEQVIYGYTF